This TCR beta chain was sequenced during a study of blood T cell repertoires in COVID-19. Study information: There were acute and convalescent COVID-19 samples, and they came from the United States, Italy and Spain. PBMCs, B-cell-depleted T cells, or T cells were the source of the cDNA or gDNA that made up the material.

Some clones are missing from TCRdb's copy, which holds only in-frame ones; the method was immunoSEQ multiplex PCR. The sample contains hundreds of thousands of clones, approximately 84% of which appear only once. The CDR3 runs 15 residues. V lost 6 bases, J lost 4 bases, and 15 bases lay in between. Germline V lookup: CDR1 SNHLY, CDR2 FYNNEI. Sequences were obtained from peripheral blood. V gene TRBV2 combines with J gene TRBJ2-2; a weak D match, TRBD1 (6 bases). The sequence derives from a woman aged 25 to 39 who had recovered from COVID-19. The CDR3 DNA reads TGTGCCAGCAGCCCTGAGGGACAAAGCACCGGGGAGCTGTTTTTT. Amino acid sequence: CASSPEGQSTGELFF. The entire variable domain, with the rest obtained from reference TRBV2 and TRBJ2-2, is as follows: EPEVTQTPSHQVTQMGQEVILRCVPISNHLYFYWYRQILGQKVEFLVSFYNNEISEKSEIFDDQFSVERPDGSNFTLKIRSTKLEDSAMYFCASSPEGQSTGELFFGEGSRLTVL.